These 21 T cell receptor beta chains share one sample of origin, sequenced in a study of T cell responses to AZD1222 COVID-19 vaccine. Profiling relied on immunoSEQ multiplex PCR, and the TCRdb table lists in-frame clones only, not all of them. The sample records around 160,000 clones, approximately 89% being singletons. The source material was peripheral blood, sampled on day 0 of AZD1222 vaccination. Receptors originate from an adult in good health.

CDR3 sequence: CASSRTIAGGSAGELFF. CDR3 DNA: TGTGCCAGCAGCCGGACGATAGCGGGGGGGTCGGCCGGGGAGCTGTTTTTT. The chain joins TRBV7-3 to TRBJ2-2; 11 bases are a match to TRBD2. Losses at the gene ends were 5 bases for V and 6 bases for J; bases not matched to a gene: 11. The CDR3 runs 17 residues. Germline CDR1 SGHTA, CDR2 FQGTGA. Full variable domain (missing parts from reference TRBV7-3 and TRBJ2-2): GAGVSQTPSNKVTEKGKYVELRCDPISGHTALYWYRQSLGQGPEFLIYFQGTGAADDSGLPNDRFFAVRPEGSVSTLKIQRTERGDSAVYLCASSRTIAGGSAGELFFGEGSRLTVL.

This chain uses TRBV3-1 (or the pseudogene TRBV3-2) with TRBJ1-1; the D gene is possibly TRBD1 (6 bases). Trimming removed 5 bases at V and 1 base at J, with 11 bases between. The germline V gene has CDR1 LGHDT and CDR2 YNNKEL (reference sequence). The CDR3 length is 14 residues. The CDR3 nucleotides are TGTGCCAGCAGCTCGGGACACCCGAACACTGAAGCTTTCTTT. This sequence encodes CASSSGHPNTEAFF.

The rearrangement links TRBV3-1 (or the pseudogene TRBV3-2) to TRBJ1-2, with TRBD1 as a possible D gene (6 bases). The CDR3 loop spans 14 amino acids. Germline assignment: CDR1 LGHDT and CDR2 YNNKEL (reference sequence). Between the trimmed V and J ends, which lost 7 bases and 6 bases, there was a span of 18 bases. The CDR3: CASIKPTGLHGYTF. CDR3 bases: TGTGCCAGCATCAAACCGACAGGACTCCATGGCTACACCTTC.

A note on this clone: This same CDR3 is encoded by further DNA sequences in the sample. The rearrangement links TRBV19 to TRBJ1-3; 7 nucleotides agree with TRBD1. Germline CDR1 reads LNHDA; CDR2 reads SQIVND (reference sequence). CDR3 length equals 15 residues. Losses at the gene ends were 3 bases for V and 1 base for J; bases not matched to a gene: 3. CDR3 DNA sequence: TGTGCCAGTAGTATCGGCAGGGGGTCTGGAAACACCATATATTTT. Translation gives CASSIGRGSGNTIYF.

The chain carries TRBV7-2 and TRBJ1-6; 11 bases match TRBD1. This CDR3 has 16 amino acids. V dropped 3 bases and J dropped 7; count of bases not matched to a gene: 5. Germline-derived CDR1 and CDR2 are SGHTA and FQGNSA. This CDR3 is CASSFGTGGKNSPLHF. As DNA, the CDR3 is TGTGCCAGCAGCTTCGGGACAGGGGGAAAAAATTCACCCCTCCACTTT.

The V gene is TRBV6-5, the J gene TRBJ2-7; D is undetermined. The CDR3 consists of 15 residues. Trimming removed 0 bases from V and 3 bases from J, with 12 bases in between. CDR1 and CDR2 (germline): MNHEY, SVGAGI. CDR3 nucleotides: TGTGCCAGCAGTTACTCCCAATTACTTTTCTACGAGCAGTACTTC. It encodes CASSYSQLLFYEQYF.

This chain uses TRBV12-3 or TRBV12-4 with TRBJ1-2, with unresolved D. V lost 5 bases and J lost 5, with 12 bases in between. The CDR3 totals 13 residues. CDR3 in DNA: TGTGCCAGCAGTCGTAGGACCGATTATGGCTACACCTTC. It specifies CASSRRTDYGYTF.

This CDR3 is CAWIMPPGEAFF. The CDR3, as DNA: TGTGCCTGGATCATGCCCCCCGGTGAAGCTTTCTTT. This chain uses TRBV30 with TRBJ1-1; no firm D call. Trimming removed 4 bases from V and 7 bases from J, with 13 bases in between. CDR3 length: 12 amino acids. The germline CDR1 and CDR2 sequences are GTSNPN and SVGIG (reference sequence).

This clone was recorded once. V is TRBV28 and J is TRBJ1-5; 7 bases line up with TRBD1. Germline lookup yields CDR1 MDHEN and CDR2 SYDVKM. The J segment lost 7 bases and the V segment lost 8 bases, leaving 8 bases of the junction unmatched. This CDR3 has 13 residues. In DNA, the CDR3 is TGTGCCAGCCTGACAGGGACCGGGCAGCCCCAGCATTTT. It codes for CASLTGTGQPQHF.

V gene TRBV19 combines with J gene TRBJ1-2; D might be TRBD1 (5 bases). This CDR3 contains 12 residues. Germline lookup yields CDR1 LNHDA and CDR2 SQIVND (reference sequence). Between the trimmed V and J ends, which lost 3 bases and 6 bases, there was a span of 8 bases. CDR3 DNA: TGTGCCAGTAGTATGGAGACAGATGGCTACACCTTC. It encodes CASSMETDGYTF.

CDR3 bases: TGTGCCAGCAGCTTAGGGGGGAAAGGGACCCAGTACTTC. Translation gives CASSLGGKGTQYF. The chain links TRBV7-6 to TRBJ2-5; D may be TRBD1 or TRBD2 (5 bases each). Germline V CDR1 and CDR2: SGHVS, FNYEAQ. This CDR3 has 13 residues. Trimming removed 1 base at V and 7 bases at J, with 10 bases between.

The gene calls are TRBV4-3 and TRBJ1-1; the D is unclear. Trimming shortened V by 2 bases and J by 1 base, and 8 bases separated the two germline ends. The length of the CDR3 is 14 residues. In germline, CDR1 is LGHNA, CDR2 YSLEER. The DNA of the CDR3 is TGCGCCAGCAGCCAACAGGTCGGGAACACTGAAGCTTTCTTT. Its protein product is CASSQQVGNTEAFF.

The sample holds one count of this clone. V gene TRBV3-1 (or the pseudogene TRBV3-2) combines with J gene TRBJ2-1; D perhaps matches TRBD2 (7 bases). The length of the CDR3 is 16 residues. Trimming took off 4 bases at V and 4 bases at J, with 17 bases between the two ends. The V gene's germline CDR1 is LGHDT and CDR2 YNNKEL (reference sequence). CDR3 bases: TGTGCCAGCAGCCCCCAAGGGGGGGCGGGATACAATGAGCAGTTCTTC. Encoded protein: CASSPQGGAGYNEQFF.

This chain connects TRBV9 to TRBJ1-2; 7 bases align to TRBD1. The germline CDR1 and CDR2 sequences are SGDLS and YYNGEE. Trimming removed 0 bases from V and 5 bases from J; junction bases left unmatched: 4. The CDR3 is made up of 14 amino acids. The DNA for the CDR3 is TGTGCCAGCAGCGTAGCAGGACAGGAATATGGCTACACCTTC. Residues: CASSVAGQEYGYTF.

This clone was seen just once. The CDR3 nucleotides are TGTGCCAGCAGTGAGACACCAGGGCCCCAGCATTTT. This codes for CASSETPGPQHF. The V gene is TRBV6-1, the J gene TRBJ1-5, with D unresolved. The CDR3 has 12 residues. In germline, CDR1 is MNHNS, CDR2 SASEGT. V dropped 3 bases and J dropped 9 bases, with 9 bases sitting between them.

The chain recombines TRBV28 with TRBJ1-6; D is ambiguous. CDR3 length: 13 residues. The V end was cut by 3 bases, the J end by 8 bases, with 8 bases between. Germline V gene data show CDR1 as MDHEN and CDR2 as SYDVKM. CDR3 amino acids: CASSFQRDSPLHF. The CDR3 nucleotides read TGTGCCAGCAGTTTCCAAAGGGATTCACCCCTCCACTTT.

V gene TRBV19 combines with J gene TRBJ1-2; D ambiguous. The CDR3 totals 15 residues. CDR1 and CDR2 from the germline V gene are LNHDA and SQIVND (reference sequence). V lost 1 base and J 0 bases, leaving 9 bases between the germline ends. As DNA, the CDR3 is TGTGCCAGTAGTATAGGTACAGTAACTAACTATGGCTACACCTTC. It is translated as CASSIGTVTNYGYTF.

The rearrangement uses TRBV6-5 and TRBJ2-1; D assignment may be TRBD1 or TRBD2 (5 bases each). Looked up from germline, CDR1 is MNHEY and CDR2 is SVGAGI. This CDR3 comprises 14 residues. Trimming pared 6 bases from V and 7 bases from J, leaving 16 bases between. The CDR3 DNA sequence: TGTGCCAGCAGGGGCCTGGGGACCAGGAATGAGCAGTTCTTC. This translates into CASRGLGTRNEQFF.

The CDR3 DNA sequence: TGTGCCAGCAGCTTACTTGAGGGGGCGCGGGGCTACACCTTC. It translates to CASSLLEGARGYTF. The J gene is TRBJ1-2, the V gene TRBV7-8, with 7 bases lining up with TRBD1. CDR3 length equals 14 residues. The ends lost 2 bases at V and 8 bases at J; junction bases unmatched: 8. Germline values: CDR1 SGHVS, CDR2 FQNEAQ.

This chain joins TRBV28 and TRBJ2-2, with a possible D match to TRBD2 (5 bases). Germline CDR1 reads MDHEN; CDR2 reads SYDVKM. With 7 bases removed from V and 6 bases from J, the gap between germline ends came to 18 bases. CDR3 length equals 15 residues. CDR3 in amino acids: CASTQLGRGAGELFF. CDR3 nucleotides: TGTGCCAGCACCCAACTAGGGCGTGGGGCCGGGGAGCTGTTTTTT.

The rearrangement joins TRBV9 to TRBJ1-1; no firm D call. V lost 0 bases and J lost 3, with 12 bases in between. Germline-derived CDR1 and CDR2 are SGDLS and YYNGEE. The CDR3 length is 15 residues. CDR3 nucleotide sequence: TGTGCCAGCAGCGTAGGTCGAGCCGGGGACACTGAAGCTTTCTTT. Translating it yields CASSVGRAGDTEAFF.